The T cell receptor beta chain under discussion was sequenced for a study of blood T cell repertoires in COVID-19. Study-wide context: Donors in the United States, Italy and Spain gave samples during acute or convalescent COVID-19. Nucleic acid was either cDNA or gDNA, and it came from T cells, B-cell-depleted T cells, or PBMCs.

Original methodology: Amplification from reference gene primers served as the basis for estimated nucleated cell counts. Sequencing was performed with immunoSEQ multiplex PCR; in TCRdb, only in-frame clones are kept and a portion is missing. V, J and clone size are those of that table, while D and trimming were read from the DNA. The sample has 110,000 or so clones, about 86% seen once. The clonotype was recovered from a man in his sixties or seventies who had recovered from COVID-19. Specimen: peripheral blood.

CDR3 sequence (DNA): TGTGCCAGCAGTTCGGCCGCAAACAGGGGGCAGGGTCAGCCCCAGCATTTT. Protein product: CASSSAANRGQGQPQHF. The rearrangement uses TRBV28 and TRBJ1-5; 9 bases align to TRBD1. The CDR3 extends over 17 amino acids. The V and J ends lost 4 bases and 6 bases, in that order; junction bases with no gene match: 13. Germline CDR1 is MDHEN and CDR2 is SYDVKM.